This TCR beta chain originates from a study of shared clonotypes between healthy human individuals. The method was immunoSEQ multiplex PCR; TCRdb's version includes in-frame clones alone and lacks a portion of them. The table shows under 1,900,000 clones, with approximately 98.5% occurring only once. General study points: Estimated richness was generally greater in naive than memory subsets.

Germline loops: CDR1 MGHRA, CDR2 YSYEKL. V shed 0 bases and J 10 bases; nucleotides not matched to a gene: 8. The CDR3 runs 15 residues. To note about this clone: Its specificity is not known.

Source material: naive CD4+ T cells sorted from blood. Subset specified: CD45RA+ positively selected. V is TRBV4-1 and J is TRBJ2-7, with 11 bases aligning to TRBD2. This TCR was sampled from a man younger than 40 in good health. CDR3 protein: CASSQEPTSGSEQYF. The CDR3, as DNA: TGCGCCAGCAGCCAAGAACCCACTAGCGGGAGCGAACAGTACTTC.